The following is a T cell receptor beta chain sequence with its context. Its antigen remains unknown. This specimen belongs to a study of CD8 T cells in ankylosing spondylitis. Germline V gene data show CDR1 as SGHRS and CDR2 as YFSETQ. The CDR3 has 16 amino acids. The J segment lost 6 bases and the V segment lost 1 base, leaving 8 bases of the junction unmatched. Notes on the study in general: It appeared that ankylosing spondylitis blood was characterized by a TCR beta motif of fewer than 10 highly homologous variants.

Preparation of TCR beta libraries was done by quantitative 5'-RACE with molecular barcodes. In TCRdb, the 5' RACE reads were re-called with MiXCR into one record per CDR3 protein. The sample consists of 700,000 or so distinct CDR3 sequences, roughly 19% of them appearing once. Sequences were obtained from blood, either unsorted or a sorted T cell fraction (not recorded which). This TCR was recovered from a male donor with ankylosing spondylitis. The rearrangement links TRBV5-1 to TRBJ1-1, with 11 bases matching TRBD1. CDR3 nucleotides: TGCGCCAGCAGCTTGATCCCCCCGGGACAGGGGGCTGAAGCTTTCTTT. This gives the protein CASSLIPPGQGAEAFF.